This T cell receptor beta chain was obtained from a study of OX40 agonist ivuxolimab in advanced cancers. In the study overall: The study enrolled dose-escalation patients with hepatocellular carcinoma, melanoma, renal cell or head and neck cancer. Therapy given before enrollment (anti-PD-1, anti-PD-L1 or anti-CTLA-4) was allowed, and 40% to 50% had some. Whole-study results and caveats: Which antigen the expanded peripheral T cells recognized is unknown. Low clonal expansion, among the lowest seen, marked partial responders at 0.1-3.0 mg/kg.

With respect to this clone: Its antigen is still unknown.

This CDR3 comprises 14 residues. Germline loops: CDR1 SGHRS, CDR2 YFSETQ. Deletions cut 4 bases from V and 4 bases from J, with 11 bases between. Generated by immunoSEQ multiplex PCR, the TCRdb table keeps only in-frame clones and is missing some. The data hold 70,000 to 90,000 clones, with 90% observed a single time. The TCR was taken from an adult with an advanced solid tumor such as melanoma, head and neck, liver or kidney cancer. The material sequenced was CD4+ or CD8+ T cells sorted from blood, taken in a trial of the OX40 agonist ivuxolimab. V gene TRBV5-1 combines with J gene TRBJ1-4; the D gene is possibly TRBD1 (5 bases). DNA for the CDR3: TGCGCCAGCAGCCCGCCAGGGCTTAATGAAAAACTGTTTTTT. As protein: CASSPPGLNEKLFF.